The 25 T cell receptor beta chains below come from one sample, sequenced in a study of shared clonotypes between healthy human individuals. Sequencing used immunoSEQ multiplex PCR; TCRdb keeps in-frame clones, though not all of them. The sample has 330,000 or so clones, roughly 70% seen once; the top ten hold around 10%. Sequencing was done on a sample of memory CD4+ T cells sorted from blood. Stated subset: CD45RA-negative fraction. All receptors come from a man aged 30 to 45 in good health.

V usage is TRBV19 and J usage is TRBJ2-1; TRBD2 matches 12 bases. CDR1 is LNHDA and CDR2 is SQIVND in the germline V gene (reference sequence). V trimming: 7 bases; J trimming: 9 bases; junction bases outside the gene matches: 4. This CDR3 comprises 13 residues. The CDR3 coding sequence is TGTGCCAGTATGCCTAGCGGGAGGGGTGAGCAGTTCTTC. Its translation: CASMPSGRGEQFF.

This clone is a singleton in its sample. The chain combines TRBV30 with TRBJ2-7, with 8 bases that match TRBD1. The CDR3 spans 14 residues. Unmatched junction bases numbered 7, after V lost 3 bases and J lost 3 bases. The germline gives CDR1 GTSNPN, CDR2 SVGIG (reference sequence). CDR3 region: CAWSGTGGHYEQYF. As DNA, the CDR3 is TGTGCCTGGAGCGGTACAGGGGGACACTACGAGCAGTACTTC.

Of note for this clone: This sample also contains other DNA sequences that code for the same CDR3. The V gene is TRBV5-1, the J gene TRBJ2-7; 8 nucleotides match TRBD1. Germline trimming cut 4 bases from V and 2 bases from J; bases unmatched to any gene: 8. The germline V gene has CDR1 SGHRS and CDR2 YFSETQ. The CDR3 is 15 residues long. The CDR3 spells CASSPGTGQPYEQYF. DNA of the CDR3: TGCGCCAGCAGCCCTGGGACAGGCCAACCCTACGAGCAGTACTTC.

The rearrangement uses TRBV7-2 and TRBJ2-7, with D unresolved. CDR1 SGHTA and CDR2 FQGNSA come from the germline V gene. Trimming took off 1 base at V and 2 bases at J, with 12 bases between the two ends. There are 15 residues in the CDR3. The CDR3 is CASSLVPGSTYEQYF. For the CDR3, the DNA is TGTGCCAGCAGCTTAGTACCCGGTTCGACCTACGAGCAGTACTTC.

This clone was observed once. This same CDR3 is encoded by further DNA sequences in the sample. This sequence joins TRBV11-3 and TRBJ2-5, with D perhaps being TRBD1 or TRBD2 (5 bases each). CDR3 length: 17 amino acids. The V end was cut by 1 base, the J end by 3 bases, with 18 bases between. CDR1 and CDR2 from the germline V gene are SGHNT and YENEEA. The DNA for the CDR3 is TGTGCCAGCAGCTTAGGTCGAGGACACGGACTGGAAGAGACCCAGTACTTC. Encoded protein: CASSLGRGHGLEETQYF.

This clone was observed many times. The chain links TRBV5-1 to TRBJ2-5; D is unresolved. The CDR3 runs to 14 residues. The ends were cut back, 0 bases at V and 4 bases at J, with 10 bases in the middle. Germline CDR1 reads SGHRS; CDR2 reads YFSETQ. The CDR3 spells CASSLVTTGETQYF. CDR3 DNA sequence: TGCGCCAGCAGCTTGGTTACCACGGGAGAGACCCAGTACTTC.

V gene TRBV10-1 combines with J gene TRBJ2-7, with 9 bases identical to TRBD1. Germline assignment: CDR1 WNHNN and CDR2 SYGVQD (reference sequence). With V trimmed by 2 bases and J by 4 bases, 6 bases remained unmatched. The length of the CDR3 is 15 residues. In nucleotides, the CDR3 is TGCGCCAGCAGTGAGGGACGGGACAGGGTTTACGAGCAGTACTTC. It is translated as CASSEGRDRVYEQYF.

This rearrangement joins TRBV25-1 to TRBJ2-7, with 8 bases aligning to TRBD1. The CDR3 is 13 residues long. The germline gives CDR1 MGHDK, CDR2 SYGVNS. V lost 3 bases, J lost 6 bases, and 4 bases stayed unmatched. The CDR3 region is CASSDLDRAEQYF. The CDR3 nucleotides are TGTGCCAGCAGTGACCTGGACAGGGCCGAGCAGTACTTC.

The J gene is TRBJ2-7, the V gene TRBV5-1; TRBD2 agrees at 9 bases. CDR3 length: 14 amino acids. V shed 4 bases, J shed 0 bases, and the junction held 2 bases outside the gene matches. Looked up from germline, CDR1 is SGHRS and CDR2 is YFSETQ. The CDR3 region has the DNA TGCGCCAGCAGCAGACTAGCGGACTCCTACGAGCAGTACTTC. This translates into CASSRLADSYEQYF. Full variable domain (missing parts from reference TRBV5-1 and TRBJ2-7): KAGVTQTPRYLIKTRGQQVTLSCSPISGHRSVSWYQQTPGQGLQFLFEYFSETQRNKGNFPGRFSGRQFSNSRSEMNVSTLELGDSALYLCASSRLADSYEQYFGPGTRLTVT.

The chain carries TRBV7-6 and TRBJ2-3, with TRBD2 as a possible D gene (6 bases). The CDR3 spans 14 residues. In germline, CDR1 is SGHVS, CDR2 FNYEAQ. V was pared by 5 bases and J by 9 bases, with 18 bases between. The CDR3 nucleotides are TGTGCCAGCAGCATCGGGACTGACGGGATGACGCAGTATTTT. It codes for CASSIGTDGMTQYF.

This clone has more than one count but fewer than ten. V usage is TRBV28 and J usage is TRBJ1-4; D gene ambiguous. The V and J ends lost 1 base and 8 bases respectively, with 11 bases between them. CDR1 MDHEN and CDR2 SYDVKM come from the germline V gene. The CDR3 is made up of 14 amino acids. The CDR3 sequence is CASSLYWGSEKLFF. CDR3 nucleotides: TGTGCCAGCAGTTTATACTGGGGTTCAGAAAAACTGTTTTTT.

The chain joins TRBV7-9 to TRBJ1-4; D gene unclear. V lost 1 base and J lost 7, with 16 bases in between. The V gene's germline CDR1 is SEHNR and CDR2 FQNEAQ (reference sequence). The CDR3 runs to 16 residues. The CDR3 sequence is CASSLEGMGRGEKLFF. CDR3 in DNA: TGTGCCAGCAGCTTAGAAGGAATGGGGAGAGGTGAAAAACTGTTTTTT.

This clone was recorded a few times. This chain connects TRBV5-4 to TRBJ1-5, with D maybe TRBD1 (5 bases). Germline V gene lookup returns CDR1 SGHNT and CDR2 YYREEE (reference sequence). This CDR3 comprises 14 residues. Trimming shortened V by 3 bases and J by 0 bases, and 7 bases separated the two germline ends. The CDR3: CASSSQDSNQPQHF. For the CDR3, the DNA is TGTGCCAGCAGCTCACAGGATAGCAATCAGCCCCAGCATTTT.

In nucleotides, the CDR3 is TGTGCCACCAGCAAGGGACAGGGGCCAACTAATGAAAAACTGTTTTTT. Translating gives CATSKGQGPTNEKLFF. The J gene is TRBJ1-4, the V gene TRBV15, with 10 bases matching TRBD1. The CDR3 extends over 16 amino acids. With 4 bases clipped from V and 0 bases from J, the junction kept 2 bases outside the gene matches. The germline CDR1 and CDR2 sequences are LNHNV and YYDKDF (reference sequence).

The chain uses TRBV2 and TRBJ1-1, with TRBD1 matching over 10 bases. This CDR3 comprises 14 residues. Per the germline V gene, CDR1 is SNHLY and CDR2 is FYNNEI. The V gene end was trimmed by 5 bases and the J gene end by 5 bases; junction bases not matched to a gene: 5. The CDR3 coding sequence is TGTGCCAGCAGTAACCGGGACAGGGGAACTGAAGCTTTCTTT. Residues: CASSNRDRGTEAFF.

CDR3 in amino acids: CASSSLWDNEQFF. CDR3 DNA: TGTGCCAGCAGCTCGTTGTGGGACAATGAGCAGTTCTTC. The chain links TRBV2 to TRBJ2-1; D gene ambiguous. Trimming pared 6 bases from V and 5 bases from J, leaving 11 bases between. The germline gives CDR1 SNHLY, CDR2 FYNNEI. This CDR3 has 13 residues.

V usage is TRBV28 and J usage is TRBJ1-4; 8 nucleotides agree with TRBD1. This CDR3 is 14 amino acids long. Looked up from germline, CDR1 is MDHEN and CDR2 is SYDVKM. CDR3 residues: CAGNRGKSNEKLFF. In DNA form, the CDR3 reads TGTGCAGGCAACAGGGGGAAGTCGAATGAAAAACTGTTTTTT.

The CDR3, as DNA: TGTGCCAGTACCGATAGACTAGCGGGAGGGTACAATGAGCAGTTCTTC. Amino acids: CASTDRLAGGYNEQFF. This chain uses TRBV19 with TRBJ2-1, with TRBD2 matching 14 bases. The germline CDR1 and CDR2 sequences are LNHDA and SQIVND (reference sequence). V lost 7 bases to trimming and J lost 4 bases; unmatched junction nucleotides: 6. The CDR3 has 16 residues.

This clone has more than one count but fewer than ten. The rearrangement joins TRBV5-1 to TRBJ2-7; 7 positions match TRBD2. Germline-derived CDR1 and CDR2 are SGHRS and YFSETQ. Trimming cost V 4 bases and J 1 base; bases outside gene matches: 11. The CDR3 consists of 16 residues. This CDR3 is CASSPGLAAGSYEQYF. In DNA, the CDR3 is TGCGCCAGCAGCCCGGGTCTAGCGGCGGGATCCTACGAGCAGTACTTC.

This clone has more than one count but fewer than ten. The chain uses TRBV9 and TRBJ2-1; D unclear. The length of the CDR3 is 11 residues. Germline CDR1 is SGDLS and CDR2 is YYNGEE. The V end was cut by 0 bases, the J end by 9 bases, with 4 bases between. The chain's CDR3 is CASSVEGEQFF. Written as DNA, the CDR3 is TGTGCCAGCAGCGTAGAGGGTGAGCAGTTCTTC.

The V gene is TRBV7-2, the J gene TRBJ1-1; D not certain. Germline V gene lookup returns CDR1 SGHTA and CDR2 FQGNSA. The CDR3 runs to 13 residues. V lost 4 bases, J lost 3 bases, and 9 bases lay in between. The CDR3 loop is CASSSRTDTEAFF. DNA for the CDR3: TGTGCCAGCAGCTCCCGGACTGACACTGAAGCTTTCTTT.

This clone came up a few times. The V gene is TRBV9, the J gene TRBJ2-2; D is perhaps TRBD1 (6 bases). V was shortened by 7 bases and J by 2 bases, with 9 bases between the two germline ends. CDR3 length equals 13 residues. In germline, CDR1 is SGDLS, CDR2 YYNGEE. This CDR3 is CASQDRNTGELFF. The CDR3 region has the DNA TGTGCCAGCCAGGACAGAAACACCGGGGAGCTGTTTTTT.

The chain combines TRBV4-2 with TRBJ2-2, with D tentatively TRBD1 (5 bases). Trimming left V 8 bases short and J 1 base short, with 11 bases between. This CDR3 region has 14 residues. Germline CDR1 reads LGHNA; CDR2 reads YNFKEQ. The DNA of the CDR3 is TGTGCCAGCCAACCTACAGGGAACACCGGGGAGCTGTTTTTT. It translates to CASQPTGNTGELFF.

J is TRBJ2-7 and V is TRBV2; tentative D call: TRBD1 (6 bases). Germline-derived CDR1 and CDR2 are SNHLY and FYNNEI. V lost 5 bases, J lost 6 bases, and 20 bases lay in between. The CDR3 spans 15 residues. In nucleotides, the CDR3 is TGTGCCAGCAGTAGGAGCCGGGACATCCTCCTCGAGCAGTACTTC. Its translation: CASSRSRDILLEQYF.

The rearrangement links TRBV5-1 to TRBJ2-3; possibly TRBD2 for D (6 bases). This CDR3 is built from 15 residues. The ends were cut back, 5 bases at V and 2 bases at J, with 15 bases in the middle. Germline V CDR1 and CDR2: SGHRS, YFSETQ. The CDR3 DNA reads as TGCGCCAGCAGATCCCCGGGACTTTCCACAGATACGCAGTATTTT. Protein sequence: CASRSPGLSTDTQYF.